This T cell receptor (beta chain) emerged from a study of vaccination effects on CD4 cells after COVID-19. Details on this clone: The target antigen is unknown.

Investigators separated out CD4+ T cells once around nine days of culture had passed. Vaccine administered to participants consisted of two doses of either BNT162b2 or mRNA-1273. Half the medium was replaced with IL-2 medium on days 3 and 7. Sequencing used immunoSEQ multiplex PCR; TCRdb keeps in-frame clones, though not all of them. The sample contains around 40,000 clones, 72% of which appear only once. The TCR originated in a human donor who received a COVID-19 vaccine. The sample was CD4+ T cells from PBMCs cultured without peptide, taken after COVID-19 vaccination.

This CDR3 is CASSVGLADTGELFF. The CDR3, as DNA: TGCGCCAGCAGCGTAGGACTAGCCGACACCGGGGAGCTGTTTTTT. The V call is TRBV5-1, the J call TRBJ2-2; 8 bases line up with TRBD2. The length of the CDR3 is 15 residues. The ends lost 4 bases at V and 3 bases at J; junction bases unmatched: 5. Germline V gene sequence: CDR1 SGHRS, CDR2 YFSETQ.